These 15 T cell receptor beta chains originate from one sample sequenced in a study of PD-L1 blockade in urothelial cancer. Clones were sequenced by immunoSEQ multiplex PCR, and TCRdb holds only the in-frame ones, with some missing. The sample records roughly 95,000 clones, 80% to 90% being singletons. As for time point: pretreatment peripheral blood. The sample consisted of PBMCs, taken around atezolizumab (anti-PD-L1) treatment. Receptor source: a man aged 55 to 70 with urothelial cancer.

The V and J genes are TRBV18 and TRBJ1-2, with 9 positions matching TRBD1. The CDR3 runs to 13 residues. CDR1 KGHSH and CDR2 LQKENI come from the germline V gene. With V trimmed by 4 bases and J by 6 bases, 3 bases remained unmatched. The CDR3 DNA is TGTGCCAGCTCACTGAGGACAGGGGATGGCTACACCTTC. Translating gives CASSLRTGDGYTF.

The rearrangement links TRBV28 to TRBJ2-5; TRBD2 aligns across 13 bases. V dropped 2 bases and J dropped 5; count of bases not matched to a gene: 2. The CDR3 consists of 15 residues. From germline, CDR1 is MDHEN and CDR2 SYDVKM. The CDR3 here is CASSLTTSGGETQYF. The CDR3 nucleotides read TGTGCCAGCAGTTTAACGACTAGCGGGGGGGAGACCCAGTACTTC.

The V gene is TRBV4-1, the J gene TRBJ2-3; the match to TRBD1 covers 7 bases. Trimming took 4 bases from V and 4 from J; bases not matched to a gene: 8. The CDR3 covers 15 residues. Germline-derived CDR1 and CDR2 are MGHRA and YSYEKL. The CDR3 DNA reads TGCGCCAGCAGCCGCTTAGGGACAGACCCAGATACGCAGTATTTT. This sequence encodes CASSRLGTDPDTQYF.

V usage is TRBV7-9 and J usage is TRBJ1-2; 9 nucleotides line up with TRBD1. CDR1 is SEHNR and CDR2 is FQNEAQ in the germline V gene (reference sequence). This CDR3 spans 14 amino acids. V trimming: 3 bases; J trimming: 4 bases; junction bases outside the gene matches: 3. The DNA for the CDR3 is TGTGCCAGCAGCTTGACAGGGGGTGTCTATGGCTACACCTTC. Protein sequence: CASSLTGGVYGYTF.

The CDR3 nucleotides read TGCGCCAGCAGCTTGCAGTGGAGCTCTGGAAACACCATATATTTT. It translates to CASSLQWSSGNTIYF. V is TRBV5-1 and J is TRBJ1-3; D ambiguous. Germline CDR1 and CDR2: SGHRS and YFSETQ. The CDR3 has 15 residues. V dropped 1 base and J dropped 0 bases, with 8 bases sitting between them.

Only a few counts were recorded for this clone. This chain uses TRBV6-6 with TRBJ2-7; D might be TRBD1 (6 bases). V was trimmed by 5 bases and J by 6 bases, leaving 11 bases between them. The CDR3 totals 12 residues. Germline loops: CDR1 MNHNY, CDR2 SVGAGI (reference sequence). The CDR3 region is CASSHGRGEQYF. The CDR3 DNA reads TGTGCCAGCAGTCACGGCAGGGGCGAGCAGTACTTC.

The V and J genes are TRBV4-2 and TRBJ2-2; D might be TRBD1 (6 bases). Trimming took 1 base from V and 0 from J, leaving 9 bases between them. The CDR3 sequence is 16 residues long. The germline V gene has CDR1 LGHNA and CDR2 YNFKEQ. The CDR3 region has the DNA TGTGCCAGCAGCCAAGGAAACAGGGCGAACACCGGGGAGCTGTTTTTT. Its protein is CASSQGNRANTGELFF.

DNA for the CDR3: TGTGCCAGCAGCTTAGCCCCGGGATCCCCCTACGAGCAGTACTTC. Amino acid sequence: CASSLAPGSPYEQYF. The chain uses TRBV11-2 and TRBJ2-7, with D tentatively TRBD2 (5 bases). The CDR3 is 15 residues long. V lost 1 base and J lost 2, with 12 bases in between. The germline V gene encodes CDR1 SGHAT and CDR2 FQNNGV.

This clone showed up just once. The chain joins TRBV19 to TRBJ2-7; 9 bases agree with TRBD2. The junction had 8 bases not matched to a gene; V was cut back by 3 bases and J by 2 bases. Germline V gives CDR1 LNHDA, CDR2 SQIVND (reference sequence). CDR3 length: 16 amino acids. CDR3 protein: CASSIYSGSQTYEQYF. The CDR3 nucleotides are TGTGCCAGTAGTATCTATAGCGGGAGCCAAACCTACGAGCAGTACTTC. The whole variable domain, remainder taken from reference TRBV19 and TRBJ2-7, is DGGITQSPKYLFRKEGQNVTLSCEQNLNHDAMYWYRQDPGQGLRLIYYSQIVNDFQKGDIAEGYSVSREKKESFPLTVTSAQKNPTAFYLCASSIYSGSQTYEQYFGPGTRLTVT.

The chain is built from TRBV6-8 and TRBJ2-4, with 7 bases aligning to TRBD2. CDR3 length equals 17 residues. V dropped 6 bases and J dropped 0; count of bases not matched to a gene: 11. Germline CDR1 and CDR2: MNHGY and SAAAGT. CDR3 nucleotides: TGTGCCAGCAGCCGCCCGGGACTAAAGGAAGCCAAAAACATTCAGTACTTC. The encoded protein is CASSRPGLKEAKNIQYF.

This rearrangement joins TRBV18 to TRBJ2-7; D is possibly TRBD2 (6 bases). V was pared by 0 bases and J by 7 bases, with 16 bases between. CDR1 is KGHSH, CDR2 LQKENI, per germline. The CDR3 covers 15 residues. Here the CDR3 reads CASSPPSAGLWEQYF. The DNA for the CDR3 is TGTGCCAGCTCACCACCTTCGGCGGGGCTTTGGGAGCAGTACTTC.

This chain joins TRBV9 and TRBJ1-1, with TRBD1 as a possible D gene (5 bases). Trimming took 3 bases from V and 0 from J, leaving 15 bases between them. CDR1 is SGDLS and CDR2 is YYNGEE in the germline V gene. The CDR3 sequence is 16 residues long. CDR3 in amino acids: CASSATGSWMNTEAFF. In DNA, the CDR3 is TGTGCCAGCAGCGCCACAGGTAGCTGGATGAACACTGAAGCTTTCTTT.

The chain links TRBV4-2 to TRBJ2-5, with a possible D match to TRBD1 (5 bases). Germline CDR1 reads LGHNA; CDR2 reads YNFKEQ. V was shortened by 3 bases and J by 0 bases, with 11 bases between the two germline ends. The CDR3 has 15 amino acids. CDR3 bases: TGTGCCAGCAGCCAGATGACAGAATACCAAGAGACCCAGTACTTC. Its translation: CASSQMTEYQETQYF.

The V call is TRBV5-1, the J call TRBJ2-5, with no clear D. V lost 0 bases and J 5 bases, leaving 8 bases between the germline ends. CDR3 length: 13 residues. Per germline, CDR1 SGHRS and CDR2 YFSETQ. CDR3: CASSLELFETQYF. The DNA of the CDR3 is TGCGCCAGCAGCTTGGAGCTTTTTGAGACCCAGTACTTC.

The rearrangement links TRBV6-5 to TRBJ2-3, with 7 positions matching TRBD2. V dropped 6 bases and J dropped 4; count of bases not matched to a gene: 10. The CDR3 is made up of 15 amino acids. Germline V gives CDR1 MNHEY, CDR2 SVGAGI. In DNA, the CDR3 is TGTGCCAGCAGGATTAGCGGGTCCTCCTCAGATACGCAGTATTTT. This translates into CASRISGSSSDTQYF.